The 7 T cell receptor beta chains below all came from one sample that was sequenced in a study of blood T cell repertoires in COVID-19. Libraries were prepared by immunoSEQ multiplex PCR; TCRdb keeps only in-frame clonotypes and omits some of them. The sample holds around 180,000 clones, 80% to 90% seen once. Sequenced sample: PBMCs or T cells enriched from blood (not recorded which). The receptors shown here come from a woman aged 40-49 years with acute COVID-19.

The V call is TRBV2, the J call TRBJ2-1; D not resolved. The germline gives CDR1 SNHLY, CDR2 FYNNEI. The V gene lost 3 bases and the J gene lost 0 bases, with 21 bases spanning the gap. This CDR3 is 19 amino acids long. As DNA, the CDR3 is TGTGCCAGCAGTGAGACGGCCAACCTAGGTTCTAGCTCCTACAATGAGCAGTTCTTC. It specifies CASSETANLGSSSYNEQFF.

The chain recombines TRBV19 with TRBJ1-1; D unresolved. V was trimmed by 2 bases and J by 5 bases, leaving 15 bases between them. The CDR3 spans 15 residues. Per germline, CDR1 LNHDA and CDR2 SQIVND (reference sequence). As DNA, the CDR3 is TGTGCCAGTAGTATATTCTGGGTCGGAGGGACTGAAGCTTTCTTT. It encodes CASSIFWVGGTEAFF.

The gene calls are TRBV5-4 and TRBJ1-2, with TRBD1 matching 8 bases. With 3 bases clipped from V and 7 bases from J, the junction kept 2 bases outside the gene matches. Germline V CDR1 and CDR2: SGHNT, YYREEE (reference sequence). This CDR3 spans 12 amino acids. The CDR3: CASSSGGFGYTF. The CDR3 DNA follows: TGTGCCAGCAGCTCAGGGGGCTTTGGCTACACCTTC. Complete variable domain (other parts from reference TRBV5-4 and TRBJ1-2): ETGVTQSPTHLIKTRGQQVTLRCSSQSGHNTVSWYQQALGQGPQFIFQYYREEENGRGNFPPRFSGLQFPNYSSELNVNALELDDSALYLCASSSGGFGYTFGSGTRLTVV.

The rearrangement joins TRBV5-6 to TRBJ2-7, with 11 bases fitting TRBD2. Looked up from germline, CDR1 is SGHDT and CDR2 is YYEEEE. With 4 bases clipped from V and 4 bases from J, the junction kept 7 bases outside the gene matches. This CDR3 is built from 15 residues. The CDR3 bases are TGTGCCAGCAGCAGCAGGACTAGCGGGTCGTACGAGCAGTACTTC. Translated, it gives CASSSRTSGSYEQYF.

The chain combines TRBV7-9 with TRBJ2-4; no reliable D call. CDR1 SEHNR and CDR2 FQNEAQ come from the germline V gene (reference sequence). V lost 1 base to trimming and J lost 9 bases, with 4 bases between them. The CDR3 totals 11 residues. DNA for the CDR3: TGTGCCAGCAGCTTAGGGCCCATTCAGTACTTC. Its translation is CASSLGPIQYF.

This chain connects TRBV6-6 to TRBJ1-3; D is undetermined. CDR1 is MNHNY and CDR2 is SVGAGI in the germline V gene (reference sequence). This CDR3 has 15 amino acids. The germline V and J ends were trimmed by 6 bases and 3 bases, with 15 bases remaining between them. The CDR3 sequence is CASSYRGGGGNTIYF. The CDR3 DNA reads TGTGCCAGCAGCTACCGGGGTGGTGGTGGAAACACCATATATTTT.

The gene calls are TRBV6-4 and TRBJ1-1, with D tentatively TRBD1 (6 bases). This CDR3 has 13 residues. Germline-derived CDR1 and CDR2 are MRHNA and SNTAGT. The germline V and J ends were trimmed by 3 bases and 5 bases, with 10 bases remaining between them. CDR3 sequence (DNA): TGTGCCAGCAGTGAAATCCAGGGGACTGAAGCTTTCTTT. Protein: CASSEIQGTEAFF.